This TCR beta chain was sequenced during a study of blood T cell repertoires in COVID-19. Looking at the study overall: T cells, B-cell-depleted T cells, or PBMCs provided the cDNA or gDNA that served as material.

In the original processing: Amplifying reference gene primers gave estimates of nucleated cell counts. Assay used: immunoSEQ multiplex PCR; TCRdb lists only in-frame clones, some missing. That table supplies the V and J calls and clone size; D and trimming were determined from the DNA. The sample lists about 270,000 clones; approximately 85% were seen once. Ages ranged from about 18 to 100 years, with residence in about 23 US areas. Cohort placement rested on clinical history that participants reported themselves. This clonotype was obtained from a woman between 50 and 59 years old with acute COVID-19. The sample comprised PBMCs or T cells enriched from blood (not recorded which).

The CDR3 sequence is CASSTITAGYGYTF. CDR3 bases: TGTGCCAGCAGTACGATAACAGCGGGCTATGGCTACACCTTC. The chain combines TRBV6-6 with TRBJ1-2; unclear D gene. CDR1 is MNHNY and CDR2 is SVGAGI in the germline V gene (reference sequence). The CDR3 has 14 amino acids. Trimming removed 5 bases from V and 4 bases from J, with 14 bases in between.